This T cell receptor (beta chain) was observed in a study of CD8+ T cells in alopecia areata. RNA was extracted and reverse transcribed into cDNA as the sequencing template. Libraries were prepared by immunoSEQ multiplex PCR; TCRdb keeps only in-frame clonotypes and omits some of them. The repertoire includes about 210,000 clones, approximately 72% of them detected once, and about 1.2% sits in the top ten. Stated treatment: oral pan-JAK inhibitor, 5-10 mg twice daily. The CDR3 spans 15 residues. Germline lookup yields CDR1 SGHRS and CDR2 YFSETQ. V shed 2 bases and J shed 4 bases, with 13 bases lying between them.

This sequence was found in a human donor with alopecia areata. V gene TRBV5-1 combines with J gene TRBJ1-5, with D possibly being TRBD1 (6 bases). Here the sequenced sample was CD4+ T cells sorted from blood, taken at approximately week 44, from a patient treated with tofacitinib. CDR3 amino acids: CASSFPGTRNQPQHF. The CDR3 DNA follows: TGCGCCAGCAGCTTCCCCGGGACACGGAATCAGCCCCAGCATTTT.